The 2 T cell receptor beta chains reported below all come from one sample, sequenced in a study of blood T cell repertoires in COVID-19. The method was immunoSEQ multiplex PCR; TCRdb's version includes in-frame clones alone and lacks a portion of them. The sample carries approximately 220,000 clones, 83% recorded once. Material for sequencing was PBMCs or T cells enriched from blood (not recorded which). The receptors shown here come from a woman aged 45-59 years who had been exposed to COVID-19.

The chain recombines TRBV9 with TRBJ1-2; 8 nucleotides match TRBD1. Germline V CDR1 and CDR2: SGDLS, YYNGEE. V shed 4 bases and J 4 bases; nucleotides not matched to a gene: 6. The CDR3 is 14 residues long. The CDR3 DNA reads TGTGCCAGCAGCCCAGGACAGGGAGCCTATGGCTACACCTTC. Translated: CASSPGQGAYGYTF.

This chain uses TRBV27 with TRBJ2-1; the D is unclear. In germline, CDR1 is MNHEY, CDR2 SMNVEV (reference sequence). V was trimmed by 5 bases and J by 2 bases, leaving 13 bases between them. The CDR3 sequence is 15 residues long. The CDR3 spells CASSPRAGTYNEQFF. The CDR3 DNA reads TGTGCCAGCAGTCCCCGTGCAGGCACCTACAATGAGCAGTTCTTC.